Shown below are 8 T cell receptor beta chains from a single sample sequenced in a study of T cell repertoires in cytomegalovirus infection (dated by TCRdb to about 2019). For sequencing, an Illumina HiSeq 1500 was employed. TCRdb handled the public reads itself, with Q25 trimming in fastp and clone calling in MiXCR, and kept productive beta chains. Identical CDR3 protein sequences are pooled into one entry, listed with their most common genes and DNA. The sample table lists approximately 140,000 distinct CDR3 sequences, approximately 9.2% of them with a count of one. The ten largest clones take up around 10% of the sample. Material for sequencing was PBMCs. These TCRs come from a human donor in good health (CMV status not recorded). Some clones in this sample may be carry-over from other donors' samples.

At least ten counts were recorded for this clonotype. The chain employs TRBV7-3 and TRBJ2-3; 8 nucleotides agree with TRBD1. Germline V gives CDR1 SGHTA, CDR2 FQGTGA. This CDR3 has 16 residues. Losses at the gene ends were 5 bases for V and 6 bases for J; bases not matched to a gene: 13. The CDR3: CASSLGRDRRTDTQYF. CDR3 coding DNA: TGTGCCAGCAGCCTCGGCCGGGACAGGCGTACGGATACGCAGTATTTT. The variable domain in full, with the rest retrieved from reference TRBV7-3 and TRBJ2-3, is GAGVSQTPSNKVTEKGKYVELRCDPISGHTALYWYRQSLGQGPEFLIYFQGTGAADDSGLPNDRFFAVRPEGSVSTLKIQRTERGDSAVYLCASSLGRDRRTDTQYFGPGTRLTVL.

Ten or more counts support this clonotype. The chain joins TRBV14 to TRBJ1-1; no clear D gene. V shed 4 bases and J shed 10 bases, with 16 bases lying between them. Germline lookup yields CDR1 SGHDN and CDR2 FVKESK. This CDR3 contains 13 residues. The CDR3 sequence is CASSRRGRETAFF. The CDR3 DNA follows: TGTGCCAGCAGCCGAAGAGGGCGAGAGACAGCTTTCTTT.

The CDR3, as DNA: TGTGCCAGCAGCCCAAGGACTAGCGGCGCAGATACGCAGTATTTT. It is translated as CASSPRTSGADTQYF. The chain joins TRBV2 to TRBJ2-3, with TRBD2 identical over 10 bases. The CDR3 has 15 amino acids. Germline CDR1 reads SNHLY; CDR2 reads FYNNEI. Trimming at V came to 6 bases and at J to 4 bases, leaving 7 bases not matched to a gene.

This clonotype was recorded at least ten times. V usage is TRBV5-8 and J usage is TRBJ1-1; 10 bases map to TRBD1. J was trimmed by 0 bases and V by 4 bases; bases with no gene match: 9. CDR3 length: 17 amino acids. Per the germline V gene, CDR1 is SGHTS and CDR2 is YDEGEE. The CDR3 reads CASSADRGSAMNTEAFF. CDR3 nucleotide sequence: TGTGCCAGCAGCGCGGACAGGGGGTCAGCGATGAACACTGAAGCTTTCTTT.

The genes are TRBV5-5 and TRBJ1-5; weak D call: TRBD1 (5 bases). Germline lookup yields CDR1 SGHKS and CDR2 YYEKEE (reference sequence). Trimming removed 4 bases from V and 7 bases from J, with 18 bases in between. This CDR3 spans 15 amino acids. CDR3 bases: TGTGCCAGCAGCGTGGAAGGGGCGAGGAGACAGCCCCAGCATTTT. Translation: CASSVEGARRQPQHF.

This clonotype came up many times. The chain has TRBV25-1 and TRBJ2-7, with D tentatively TRBD2 (6 bases). Germline V gene sequence: CDR1 MGHDK, CDR2 SYGVNS. Trimming stripped 3 bases from V and 2 bases from J, with 11 bases between. This CDR3 spans 14 amino acids. The CDR3 DNA reads TGTGCCAGCAGTGATACCGGGACTGCCTACGAGCAGTACTTC. Amino acids: CASSDTGTAYEQYF.

Many counts were recorded for this clonotype. V gene TRBV7-2 combines with J gene TRBJ1-2; the match to TRBD1 covers 8 bases. This CDR3 has 15 residues. Trimming at V came to 10 bases and at J to 0 bases, leaving 10 bases not matched to a gene. The germline V gene has CDR1 SGHTA and CDR2 FQGNSA. CDR3 sequence reads: CATKKQGGPNYGYTF. CDR3 coding DNA: TGTGCCACCAAAAAACAGGGGGGACCTAACTATGGCTACACCTTC.

This clonotype was detected many times. The V call is TRBV5-4, the J call TRBJ2-5; no definite D call. This CDR3 is 15 amino acids long. Trimming cost V 0 bases and J 5 bases, with 14 bases left between them. Germline CDR1 SGHNT, CDR2 YYREEE (reference sequence). CDR3 sequence (DNA): TGTGCCAGCAGCTTGGGTGACACACTTGGGGAGACCCAGTACTTC. It codes for CASSLGDTLGETQYF.